A selection of T cell receptor beta chains follows, all from one sample in a study of shared clonotypes between healthy human individuals. Assay used: immunoSEQ multiplex PCR; TCRdb lists only in-frame clones, some missing. The sample includes some 510,000 clones, 60% to 85% of them seen just once. The sequencing sample was made of PBMCs. These receptor sequences come from a woman in her forties in good health. Some clones in this sample may be carry-over from other donors' samples. Both conserved end residues are part of each CDR3. D genes are given only for firm matches. A clone size is listed for some rows: how often the clone was seen (once, few, many), or a class if it is expanded.

clone size,V gene,D gene,J gene,CDR3 DNA,CDR3 protein
.,TRBV5-6,.,TRBJ1-1,TGTGCCAGCAGCCGCGGACAGCAGAACACTGAAGCTTTCTTT,CASSRGQQNTEAFF
once,TRBV7-9,.,TRBJ1-5,TGTGCCAGCAGCTTTACCGGGAGCAATCAGCCCCAGCATTTT,CASSFTGSNQPQHF
.,TRBV27,TRBD1,TRBJ2-7,TGTGCCAGCAGCCGGACAGGGGGCCCTGGGTACGAGCAGTACTTC,CASSRTGGPGYEQYF
once,TRBV19,TRBD1,TRBJ2-7,TGTGCCAGTAGTACCACCGGGACAGGGGGATTGTACGAGCAGTACTTC,CASSTTGTGGLYEQYF
once,TRBV5-1,.,TRBJ1-1,TGCGCCAGCAGCTCGAATTTAAAGGGCACTGAAGCTTTCTTT,CASSSNLKGTEAFF
.,TRBV19,.,TRBJ2-7,TGTGCCAGTAGTCTCCGGGACGGACACTACGAGCAGTACTTC,CASSLRDGHYEQYF
.,TRBV10-3,TRBD1,TRBJ2-5,TGTGCCATCAGATCAGGGGGCGCAGAGACCCAGTACTTC,CAIRSGGAETQYF
.,TRBV7-2,.,TRBJ2-7,TGTGCCAGCAGCTTAGCGAGGACAGCCCCCTACGAGCAGTACTTC,CASSLARTAPYEQYF
.,TRBV11-3,.,TRBJ2-1,TGTGCCAGCAGCTTAGAGAGCGGCAACAATGAGCAGTTCTTC,CASSLESGNNEQFF
.,TRBV19,TRBD2,TRBJ2-7,TGTGCCAGTAGTGGGGGACTACCCTTCTACGAGCAGTACTTC,CASSGGLPFYEQYF
.,TRBV29-1,.,TRBJ1-1,TGCAGCGTAGGACAGATGTTGAACACTGAAGCTTTCTTT,CSVGQMLNTEAFF
.,TRBV6-5,.,TRBJ2-7,TGTGCCAGCAACAACGGGGGGCCCTCCTACGAGCAGTACTTC,CASNNGGPSYEQYF
.,TRBV20-1,.,TRBJ1-1,TGCAGTGCTCAACCCCCTGAAGCTTTCTTT,CSAQPPEAFF
.,TRBV4-2,TRBD1,TRBJ1-1,TGTGCCAGCAGCCCGCCCCCCACAGGGGAGACTGAAGCTTTCTTT,CASSPPPTGETEAFF
once,TRBV18,TRBD1,TRBJ2-7,TGTGCCAGCTCACCACCCCTGACAGGGGTCTACGAGCAGTACTTC,CASSPPLTGVYEQYF
.,TRBV30,TRBD1,TRBJ1-6,TGTGCCTGGACACTCGACAGGGGAAATTCACCCCTCCACTTT,CAWTLDRGNSPLHF
many,TRBV6-1,.,TRBJ2-7,TGTGCCAGCAGTGAAGCCCTAGGGGGTAGCTACGAGCAGTACTTC,CASSEALGGSYEQYF
.,TRBV7-9,TRBD2,TRBJ2-7,TGTGCCAGCAGCTTATGGGGTGGAGGGAGGGCCTCGGTAGAGCAGTACTTC,CASSLWGGGRASVEQYF
.,TRBV30,.,TRBJ1-3,TGTGCCTGGAGTACAGGAAACACCATATATTTT,CAWSTGNTIYF
.,TRBV28,.,TRBJ2-1,TGTGCCAGCAGTTTAACCCCGGGCTCGTATTATGAGCAGTTCTTC,CASSLTPGSYYEQFF
few,TRBV5-6,TRBD1,TRBJ1-6,TGTGCCAGCACAGGGACAGGGGTAGTTAATTCACCCCTCCACTTT,CASTGTGVVNSPLHF
many,TRBV5-1,.,TRBJ2-3,TGCGCCAGCAGCTTGGCGGCAGATACGCAGTATTTT,CASSLAADTQYF
.,TRBV7-2,TRBD1,TRBJ1-2,TGTGCCAGCAGCTTGGGGACAGCCCCGGTCGGCTACACCTTC,CASSLGTAPVGYTF
.,TRBV7-9,.,TRBJ1-5,TGTGCCAGCAGCTTAGGGGGTCTGGGTCAGCCCCAGCATTTT,CASSLGGLGQPQHF
.,TRBV5-1,.,TRBJ2-1,TGCGCCAGCAGCTTGGCGAGGGCCTCCTACAATGAGCAGTTCTTC,CASSLARASYNEQFF
.,TRBV4-2,.,TRBJ1-4,TGTGCCAGCAGCCGGCACTCCGGGACGGCTGCAACTAATGAAAAACTGTTTTTT,CASSRHSGTAATNEKLFF
.,TRBV27,.,TRBJ2-2,TGTGCCAGCAGTAAAACCGGGACACAATACACCGGGGAGCTGTTTTTT,CASSKTGTQYTGELFF
.,TRBV5-1,.,TRBJ2-3,TGCGCCAGCAGCTTGGACGGAGCGGGTTACACAGATACGCAGTATTTT,CASSLDGAGYTDTQYF
.,TRBV18,.,TRBJ2-5,TGTGCCAGCTCACCACCGTCTTGTCAAGAGACCCAGTACTTC,CASSPPSCQETQYF
.,TRBV4-2,.,TRBJ1-1,TGTGCCAGCAGCCAAGAGGCGCGGGAGCCGGGCACTGAAGCTTTCTTT,CASSQEAREPGTEAFF
.,TRBV2,.,TRBJ2-7,TGTGCCAGTCGATCTAGCTCGTACGAGCAGTACTTC,CASRSSSYEQYF
.,TRBV9,.,TRBJ1-6,TGTGCCAGCAGCGTAGGCGGGGGGGATAATTCACCCCTCCACTTT,CASSVGGGDNSPLHF
.,TRBV15,TRBD2,TRBJ2-1,TGTGCCACCAGCAGTGCGGGACTAGCGGGAGTAGACAATGAGCAGTTCTTC,CATSSAGLAGVDNEQFF
.,TRBV11-3,.,TRBJ2-1,TGTGCCAGCAGCGAGGGGGTCGGGAGTCCCTACAATGAGCAGTTCTTC,CASSEGVGSPYNEQFF
many,TRBV15,.,TRBJ2-7,TGTGCCACCAGCAGAGATGGGAGGGGGCTCTACGAGCAGTACTTC,CATSRDGRGLYEQYF
once,TRBV9,.,TRBJ2-3,TGTGCCAGCAGCCGGGGGGCCGACACGACAGATACGCAGTATTTT,CASSRGADTTDTQYF
few,TRBV7-9,.,TRBJ1-4,TGTGCCAGCAGCTTCCAGGGCGCTGGCGAAAAACTGTTTTTT,CASSFQGAGEKLFF
few,TRBV5-1,TRBD2,TRBJ2-1,TGCGCCAGCCGGACTAGCGGGAGCAACAATGAGCAGTTCTTC,CASRTSGSNNEQFF
.,TRBV4-3,.,TRBJ2-2,TGCGCCAGCAGCCAAGAATTGGGGAACACCGGGGAGCTGTTTTTT,CASSQELGNTGELFF
.,TRBV18,.,TRBJ2-1,TGTGCCAGCTCACCTAGGGAGGAACGATATGAGCAGTTCTTC,CASSPREERYEQFF
.,TRBV6-1,.,TRBJ2-7,TGTGCCAGCAGTGAAGCATCAGGGACCGAGCAGTACTTC,CASSEASGTEQYF
.,TRBV15,.,TRBJ1-2,TGTGCCACCAGCAGAGGAGGTGGGGTCGACTATGGCTACACCTTC,CATSRGGGVDYGYTF